The 24 T cell receptor beta chains below were found in one sample sequenced in a study of cytomegalovirus exposure and HLA in healthy donors. It was with 60 Vbeta and 13 Jbeta primers that the PCR ran. This table comes from immunoSEQ multiplex PCR, and its TCRdb copy is limited to in-frame clones, with some not included. The table shows 130,000 to 150,000 clones, with about three quarters occurring only once. Sequenced material: PBMCs. Source of these receptors: a woman in her thirties or forties in good health and CMV-seronegative.

The chain links TRBV5-1 to TRBJ2-3; possible D gene TRBD1, 6 bases. V lost 5 bases and J 1 base, leaving 11 bases between the germline ends. The germline V gene has CDR1 SGHRS and CDR2 YFSETQ. CDR3 length: 14 residues. Here the CDR3 DNA reads TGCGCCAGCAGAGAACAGGGTGGCACAGATACGCAGTATTTT. Translating gives CASREQGGTDTQYF. The variable domain in full, with the rest retrieved from reference TRBV5-1 and TRBJ2-3, is KAGVTQTPRYLIKTRGQQVTLSCSPISGHRSVSWYQQTPGQGLQFLFEYFSETQRNKGNFPGRFSGRQFSNSRSEMNVSTLELGDSALYLCASREQGGTDTQYFGPGTRLTVL.

CDR3 sequence: CASSRLAGGTDTQYF. CDR3 nucleotide sequence: TGTGCCAGCAGTCGGCTAGCGGGGGGCACAGATACGCAGTATTTT. The J gene is TRBJ2-3, the V gene TRBV2; 10 positions agree with TRBD2. This CDR3 is built from 15 residues. The V gene's germline CDR1 is SNHLY and CDR2 FYNNEI. V was pared by 5 bases and J by 1 base, with 3 bases of the junction left unmatched.

V usage is TRBV5-1 and J usage is TRBJ1-4, with a possible D match to TRBD1 (5 bases). Germline V gene sequence: CDR1 SGHRS, CDR2 YFSETQ. The CDR3 runs 15 residues. Between the trimmed V and J ends, which lost 3 bases and 3 bases, there was a span of 12 bases. The CDR3 sequence: CASSSLTGANEKLFF. DNA of the CDR3: TGCGCCAGCAGCTCATTAACAGGCGCTAATGAAAAACTGTTTTTT.

The chain uses TRBV6-1 and TRBJ1-4; a possible D gene is TRBD1 (6 bases). V lost 2 bases and J lost 8, with 6 bases in between. CDR1 MNHNS and CDR2 SASEGT come from the germline V gene. The CDR3 is made up of 12 amino acids. In DNA form, the CDR3 reads TGTGCCAGCAGTGAACAGGGGGAAAAACTGTTTTTT. Residues: CASSEQGEKLFF.

This clone was counted a single time. This chain links TRBV29-1 with TRBJ2-7; D possibly corresponds to TRBD2 (5 bases). The V and J ends lost 4 bases and 7 bases respectively, with 11 bases between them. From germline, CDR1 is SQVTM and CDR2 ANQGSEA. This CDR3 is 11 amino acids long. CDR3 protein: CSVGYRDEQYF. Written as DNA, the CDR3 is TGCAGCGTTGGCTACCGGGATGAGCAGTACTTC.

With respect to this clone: Other DNA sequences in this sample translate to the same CDR3. The chain uses TRBV9 and TRBJ2-3; D unclear. V was clipped by 0 bases and J by 0 bases, with 8 bases between them. CDR3 size: 15 residues. In germline, CDR1 is SGDLS, CDR2 YYNGEE. Here the CDR3 DNA reads TGTGCCAGCAGCGTAGGAGGAGCTAGCACAGATACGCAGTATTTT. Translation gives CASSVGGASTDTQYF.

This chain connects TRBV5-6 to TRBJ1-5; 9 nucleotides match TRBD1. The V gene end was trimmed by 1 base and the J gene end by 2 bases; junction bases not matched to a gene: 10. This CDR3 region has 18 residues. The V gene's germline CDR1 is SGHDT and CDR2 YYEEEE. The CDR3 region has the DNA TGTGCCAGCAGCTTGAGAGGGACAGGGTATTTTGGCAATCAGCCCCAGCATTTT. Protein sequence: CASSLRGTGYFGNQPQHF.

A few counts support this clone. The V and J genes are TRBV2 and TRBJ1-6; perhaps TRBD1 as D (5 bases). V lost 10 bases and J lost 10, with 17 bases in between. Per germline, CDR1 SNHLY and CDR2 FYNNEI. The CDR3 extends over 13 amino acids. Written as DNA, the CDR3 is TGTGCCATTACAGGTGGGCCGGAGTCACCCCTCCACTTT. Encoded protein: CAITGGPESPLHF.

The CDR3 spells CASSFLSGGAYSPLHF. The DNA for the CDR3 is TGTGCCAGCAGCTTTCTCTCAGGGGGCGCTTATTCACCCCTCCACTTT. The V gene is TRBV5-4, the J gene TRBJ1-6; 8 nucleotides line up with TRBD1. There are 16 residues in the CDR3. Germline V lookup: CDR1 SGHNT, CDR2 YYREEE (reference sequence). The V segment lost 2 bases and the J segment 8 bases; nucleotides outside the gene matches: 9.

The rearrangement uses TRBV19 and TRBJ1-6, with 7 bases aligning to TRBD1. The CDR3 is 14 amino acids. Germline-derived CDR1 and CDR2 are LNHDA and SQIVND (reference sequence). J was trimmed by 7 bases and V by 5 bases; bases with no gene match: 5. This CDR3 reads CASSPTGINSPLHF. The CDR3 DNA follows: TGTGCCAGTAGTCCGACAGGGATAAATTCACCCCTCCACTTT.

V and J are TRBV29-1 and TRBJ1-1; the match to TRBD1 covers 8 bases. V was clipped by 4 bases and J by 0 bases; unmatched bases: 7. Germline V CDR1 and CDR2: SQVTM, ANQGSEA. The CDR3 consists of 15 residues. The CDR3 reads CSVGQGWGMNTEAFF. The CDR3 coding sequence is TGCAGCGTTGGACAGGGGTGGGGAATGAACACTGAAGCTTTCTTT.

The V call is TRBV7-2, the J call TRBJ1-1, with TRBD1 matching over 9 bases. Germline V gene lookup returns CDR1 SGHTA and CDR2 FQGNSA. With V trimmed by 4 bases and J by 4 bases, 10 bases remained unmatched. CDR3 length: 16 amino acids. This CDR3 is CASSSFWTGEGTEAFF. CDR3 DNA: TGTGCCAGCAGCTCATTTTGGACAGGGGAGGGCACTGAAGCTTTCTTT.

Only a few counts were recorded for this clone. The chain recombines TRBV6-5 with TRBJ1-1; weak D call: TRBD1 (6 bases). Germline-derived CDR1 and CDR2 are MNHEY and SVGAGI. The CDR3 spans 13 residues. V lost 4 bases to trimming and J lost 5 bases, with 11 bases between them. The CDR3 coding sequence is TGTGCCAGCAGTTTTGGACAGAGTACTGAAGCTTTCTTT. Translating it yields CASSFGQSTEAFF.

This chain uses TRBV2 with TRBJ2-1; a weak D match, TRBD2 (6 bases). The germline V and J ends were trimmed by 7 bases and 4 bases, with 17 bases remaining between them. Germline V gene sequence: CDR1 SNHLY, CDR2 FYNNEI. The CDR3 sequence is 15 residues long. The CDR3 region is CASKNTAGSYNEQFF. CDR3 bases: TGTGCCAGCAAAAACACGGCGGGGTCATACAATGAGCAGTTCTTC.

The chain recombines TRBV6-1 with TRBJ2-1, with D possibly being TRBD1 (6 bases). The CDR3 extends over 12 amino acids. V lost 4 bases and J lost 9, with 10 bases in between. The germline V gene has CDR1 MNHNS and CDR2 SASEGT. CDR3 sequence: CASSAGVSEQFF. As DNA, the CDR3 is TGTGCCAGCAGTGCAGGGGTATCTGAGCAGTTCTTC.

This sequence joins TRBV27 and TRBJ1-1; the match to TRBD1 covers 7 bases. This CDR3 has 15 residues. J gave up 4 bases and V 4 bases, and 9 bases lay outside the gene matches. From germline, CDR1 is MNHEY and CDR2 SMNVEV (reference sequence). The CDR3 nucleotides read TGTGCCAGCAGTTCCGGCCGAAGGGACAGCACTGAAGCTTTCTTT. This encodes CASSSGRRDSTEAFF.

The chain is built from TRBV7-2 and TRBJ1-6; D gene ambiguous. V lost 1 base and J 7 bases, leaving 11 bases between the germline ends. The CDR3 contains 15 residues. Germline loops: CDR1 SGHTA, CDR2 FQGNSA. This CDR3 reads CASSLVWEKNSPLHF. The CDR3 bases are TGTGCCAGCAGCTTAGTGTGGGAGAAGAATTCACCCCTCCACTTT.

The genes are TRBV15 and TRBJ2-1, with TRBD2 matching over 8 bases. The V and J ends lost 0 bases and 7 bases, in that order; junction bases with no gene match: 8. Germline CDR1 LNHNV, CDR2 YYDKDF (reference sequence). CDR3 size: 16 residues. CDR3 bases: TGTGCCACCAGCAGAGAGTCAGCGGGGGTTGTAAATGAGCAGTTCTTC. It codes for CATSRESAGVVNEQFF.

The chain employs TRBV5-1 and TRBJ2-7; D is unclear. This CDR3 contains 14 residues. V gave up 0 bases and J gave up 7 bases, with 14 bases separating them. The germline V gene has CDR1 SGHRS and CDR2 YFSETQ. Here the CDR3 DNA reads TGCGCCAGCAGCTTGGGGTTCAGCGCAAGGGAGCAGTACTTC. This encodes CASSLGFSAREQYF.

The chain combines TRBV6-1 with TRBJ1-3; D call uncertain. The V gene lost 3 bases and the J gene lost 0 bases, with 6 bases spanning the gap. The CDR3 has 14 amino acids. Germline assignment: CDR1 MNHNS and CDR2 SASEGT. This CDR3 reads CASSEASSGNTIYF. CDR3 DNA sequence: TGTGCCAGCAGTGAGGCCTCCTCTGGAAACACCATATATTTT.

This clone came up a few times. V and J are TRBV29-1 and TRBJ1-1; TRBD1 is a possible D gene (6 bases). Germline CDR1 is SQVTM and CDR2 is ANQGSEA. Trimming took off 3 bases at V and 1 base at J, with 9 bases between the two ends. This CDR3 spans 13 amino acids. The CDR3 loop is CSVERQENTEAFF. The DNA of the CDR3 is TGCAGCGTTGAGCGACAGGAGAACACTGAAGCTTTCTTT.

The V call is TRBV4-1, the J call TRBJ1-1; TRBD1 is a possible D gene (5 bases). V lost 5 bases, J lost 7 bases, and 14 bases lay in between. This CDR3 spans 13 amino acids. Germline V gene lookup returns CDR1 MGHRA and CDR2 YSYEKL. The CDR3 DNA reads as TGCGCCAGCAGCAAAGCCCCGGGACTTGAAGCTTTCTTT. Encoded protein: CASSKAPGLEAFF.

The chain joins TRBV5-6 to TRBJ2-3, with 7 positions matching TRBD1. The CDR3 contains 15 residues. Germline V gene sequence: CDR1 SGHDT, CDR2 YYEEEE. V lost 0 bases and J lost 4; bases outside the gene matches: 5. DNA for the CDR3: TGTGCCAGCAGCTTGGGAGGGCAGGGGGCAGATACGCAGTATTTT. Amino acid sequence: CASSLGGQGADTQYF.

CDR3 DNA: TGTGCCAGCAGCCGACGGGTGGACAGGGCGAGAGAGACCCAGTACTTC. It is translated as CASSRRVDRARETQYF. The chain joins TRBV7-6 to TRBJ2-5; 8 bases map to TRBD1. The CDR3 runs to 16 residues. The V and J ends lost 5 bases and 4 bases, in that order; junction bases with no gene match: 12. Germline V lookup: CDR1 SGHVS, CDR2 FNYEAQ.